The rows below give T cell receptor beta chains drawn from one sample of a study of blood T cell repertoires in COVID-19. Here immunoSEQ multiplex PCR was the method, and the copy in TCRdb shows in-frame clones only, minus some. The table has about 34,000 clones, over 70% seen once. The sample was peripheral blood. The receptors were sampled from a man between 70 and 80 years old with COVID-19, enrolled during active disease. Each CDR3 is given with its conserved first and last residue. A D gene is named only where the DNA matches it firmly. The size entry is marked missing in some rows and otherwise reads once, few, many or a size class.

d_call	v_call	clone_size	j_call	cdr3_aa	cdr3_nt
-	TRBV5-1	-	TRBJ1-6	CASSLAPGNNSPLHF	TGCGCCAGCAGCTTGGCCCCAGGGAATAATTCACCCCTCCACTTT
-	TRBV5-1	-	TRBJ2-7	CASSLVQPSRGEQYF	TGCGCCAGCAGCTTGGTACAGCCGTCACGGGGCGAGCAGTACTTC
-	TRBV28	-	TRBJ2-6	CASSPAAGSGANVLTF	TGTGCCAGCAGTCCAGCAGCGGGCTCTGGGGCCAACGTCCTGACTTTC
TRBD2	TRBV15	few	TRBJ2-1	CATRREAGGWDEQFF	TGTGCCACCAGGCGGGAAGCGGGAGGGTGGGATGAGCAGTTCTTC
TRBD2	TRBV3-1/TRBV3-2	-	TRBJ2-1	CASSQVPGLAGSYNEQFF	TGTGCCAGCAGCCAAGTCCCCGGACTAGCGGGCTCCTACAATGAGCAGTTCTTC
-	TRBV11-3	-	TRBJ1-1	CASSLGGKGEAFF	TGTGCCAGCAGCTTAGGAGGGAAAGGTGAAGCTTTCTTT
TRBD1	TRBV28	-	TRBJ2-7	CASSRQGRSYEQYF	TGTGCCAGCAGTAGACAGGGACGATCCTACGAGCAGTACTTC
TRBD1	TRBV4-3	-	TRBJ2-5	CASGKTGDQETQYF	TGCGCCAGCGGTAAGACAGGGGACCAAGAGACCCAGTACTTC
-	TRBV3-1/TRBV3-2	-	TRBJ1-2	CASSPQGGGYSGYTF	TGTGCCAGCAGCCCACAAGGGGGGGGCTACTCGGGCTACACCTTC
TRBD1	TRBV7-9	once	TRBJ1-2	CASSSQGAGYGYTF	TGTGCCAGCAGCTCGCAGGGGGCGGGGTATGGCTACACCTTC
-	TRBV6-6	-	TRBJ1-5	CASAEGDQPQHF	TGTGCCAGCGCTGAGGGTGATCAGCCCCAGCATTTT
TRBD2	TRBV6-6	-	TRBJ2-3	CASTLSVAGGIDTQYF	TGTGCCAGCACCTTATCGGTAGCGGGAGGAATAGATACGCAGTATTTT
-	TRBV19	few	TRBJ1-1	CASSIGQKNTEAFF	TGTGCCAGTAGTATAGGACAGAAGAACACTGAAGCTTTCTTT
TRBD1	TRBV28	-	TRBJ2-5	CATNSGQGRQETQYF	TGTGCCACCAATTCCGGACAGGGGAGGCAAGAGACCCAGTACTTC
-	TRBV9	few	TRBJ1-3	CASSYRSGAGNTIYF	TGTGCCAGCAGCTACAGGTCCGGCGCGGGAAACACCATATATTTT
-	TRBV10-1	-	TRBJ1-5	CARALYSNQPQHF	TGCGCCAGAGCACTCTATAGCAATCAGCCCCAGCATTTT
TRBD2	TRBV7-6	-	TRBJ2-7	CASSDTLLLSSGRGTYEQYF	TGTGCCAGCAGCGATACTCTATTGCTCTCGAGCGGGAGGGGGACCTACGAGCAGTACTTC
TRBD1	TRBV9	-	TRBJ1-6	CASSPQGGTSSYNSPLHF	TGTGCCAGCAGCCCTCAGGGGGGAACAAGCTCCTATAATTCACCCCTCCACTTT
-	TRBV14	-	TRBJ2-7	CASSQRGSSYEQYF	TGTGCCAGCAGCCAACGTGGCAGCTCCTACGAGCAGTACTTC
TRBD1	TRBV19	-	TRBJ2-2	CASSDRGNTGELFF	TGTGCCAGTAGTGACAGGGGGAACACCGGGGAGCTGTTTTTT
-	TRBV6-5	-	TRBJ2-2	CASSLNARGSGELFF	TGTGCCAGCAGTCTGAATGCCCGGGGATCCGGGGAGCTGTTTTTT
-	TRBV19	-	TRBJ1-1	CASSYRDYSEAFF	TGTGCCAGTAGTTACAGGGATTACTCTGAAGCTTTCTTT
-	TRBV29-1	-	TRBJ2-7	CSVRRGVYEQYF	TGCAGCGTGCGCCGGGGAGTCTACGAGCAGTACTTC
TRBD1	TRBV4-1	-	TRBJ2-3	CASSPRDNRGRESDTQYF	TGCGCCAGCAGCCCCCGGGACAACAGGGGGCGGGAGTCTGATACGCAGTATTTT
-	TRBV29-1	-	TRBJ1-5	CSVVHGINQPQHF	TGCAGCGTTGTTCATGGCATCAATCAGCCCCAGCATTTT
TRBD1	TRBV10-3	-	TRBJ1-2	CAISERGQGGGYTF	TGTGCCATCAGTGAACGAGGACAGGGAGGTGGCTACACCTTC
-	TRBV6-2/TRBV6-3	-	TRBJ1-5	CASSYWASRNNQPQHF	TGTGCCAGCAGTTATTGGGCTTCCAGGAACAATCAGCCCCAGCATTTT
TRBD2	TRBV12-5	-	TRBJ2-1	CASALAGSYNEQFF	TGTGCTAGTGCCTTAGCGGGATCCTACAATGAGCAGTTCTTC
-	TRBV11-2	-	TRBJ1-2	CASSFRSNYGYTF	TGTGCCAGCAGCTTCAGATCCAACTATGGCTACACCTTC
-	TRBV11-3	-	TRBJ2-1	CASSLYGSGGNEQFF	TGTGCCAGCAGCTTATATGGGAGCGGTGGGAATGAGCAGTTCTTC
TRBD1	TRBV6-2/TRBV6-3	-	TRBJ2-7	CASSSLRTGGGYEQYF	TGTGCCAGCAGTTCCCTCCGGACAGGGGGCGGTTACGAGCAGTACTTC
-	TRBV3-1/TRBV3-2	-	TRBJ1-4	CASSSRGFKEKLFF	TGTGCCAGCAGCTCACGGGGGTTCAAGGAAAAACTGTTTTTT
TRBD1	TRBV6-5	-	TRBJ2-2	CASTTGAGELFF	TGTGCCAGCACCACAGGGGCCGGGGAGCTGTTTTTT